The rows below give T cell receptor beta chains drawn from one sample of a study of CD8+ T cells in alopecia areata. The method was immunoSEQ multiplex PCR; TCRdb's version includes in-frame clones alone and lacks a portion of them. There are hundreds of thousands of clones in the sample; approximately 60% occur only once, and about 0.88% lies in the top ten. Sequencing used CD4+ T cells sorted from blood, obtained at roughly week 52, from a patient treated with tofacitinib. The source of these receptors is a human donor with alopecia areata. The CDR3 runs from the conserved cysteine through the conserved F or W. A D gene is named only where the DNA matches it firmly. Clone size appears in some rows only: once, few, many, or a class for an expanded clone.

v_gene	d_gene	j_gene	abundance	len	CDR3aa	CDR3nt
TRBV30	.	TRBJ2-7	.	13	CAWSDLGAMEQYF	TGTGCCTGGAGTGATCTAGGGGCCATGGAGCAGTACTTC
TRBV29-1	.	TRBJ2-4	.	11	CSVLTGDIQYF	TGCAGCGTTCTGACCGGGGACATTCAGTACTTC
TRBV2	.	TRBJ2-5	.	11	CASSPDRRVYF	TGTGCCAGCAGTCCGGACCGGAGGGTGTACTTC
TRBV29-1	.	TRBJ1-1	once	12	CSVSGVNTEAFF	TGCAGCGTGTCGGGGGTTAACACTGAAGCTTTCTTT
TRBV7-6	.	TRBJ1-6	medium-sized	14	CASTRGGDNSPLHF	TGTGCCAGCACCCGGGGGGGAGATAATTCACCCCTCCACTTT
TRBV6-5	.	TRBJ1-1	.	14	CASRNQAKPSEAFF	TGTGCCAGCAGGAACCAGGCGAAACCCTCTGAAGCTTTCTTT
TRBV7-8	TRBD1	TRBJ2-5	few	15	CASSFQGQDGETQYF	TGTGCCAGCAGCTTCCAAGGACAGGATGGAGAGACCCAGTACTTC
TRBV4-2	TRBD2	TRBJ2-7	.	15	CASSQDVAGSYEQYF	TGTGCCAGCAGCCAAGATGTAGCGGGGTCCTACGAGCAGTACTTC
TRBV10-2	.	TRBJ2-7	.	14	CASRKDGPAYEQYF	TGCGCCAGCAGGAAGGACGGACCAGCCTACGAGCAGTACTTC
TRBV30	.	TRBJ1-6	.	12	CACRGFRSPLHF	TGTGCCTGCAGGGGTTTTCGGTCACCCCTCCACTTT
TRBV6-5	.	TRBJ2-7	.	12	CASSGQGYEQYF	TGTGCCAGCAGTGGCCAGGGATACGAGCAGTACTTC
TRBV4-2	.	TRBJ1-4	few	14	CASSSKGDEEKLFF	TGTGCCAGCAGCTCGAAAGGGGATGAGGAAAAACTGTTTTTT
TRBV10-3	TRBD1	TRBJ2-7	few	13	CAATWDRAHEQYF	TGTGCCGCAACATGGGACAGGGCCCACGAGCAGTACTTC
TRBV7-3	TRBD1	TRBJ2-5	.	14	CASSPIGGAGTQYF	TGTGCCAGCAGCCCCATAGGGGGCGCGGGGACCCAGTACTTC
TRBV29-1	.	TRBJ1-1	.	15	CSAVGQGKGTTEAFF	TGCAGCGCCGTGGGGCAGGGAAAGGGTACCACTGAAGCTTTCTTT
TRBV30	.	TRBJ2-5	.	14	CAWSIEALGETQYF	TGTGCCTGGAGTATAGAGGCCTTAGGGGAGACCCAGTACTTC
TRBV10-3	TRBD2	TRBJ2-5	.	17	CAISPAERGREGETQYF	TGTGCCATCAGCCCCGCGGAACGGGGCCGGGAGGGAGAGACCCAGTACTTC
TRBV4-2	TRBD2	TRBJ2-1	few	15	CASSQNSGPVAEQFF	TGTGCCAGCAGCCAAAATAGCGGGCCGGTCGCTGAGCAGTTCTTC